This TCR beta chain appears in the sequencing data of a study of OX40 agonist ivuxolimab in advanced cancers. Study context: Cancers in dose escalation were hepatocellular, melanoma, renal cell and head and neck. Findings and limits, study-wide: The work left the antigen specificity of expanded peripheral T cells undetermined.

This CDR3 is built from 15 residues. Germline CDR1 SGHVS, CDR2 FQNEAQ. V was shortened by 4 bases and J by 2 bases, with 14 bases between the two germline ends. Here immunoSEQ multiplex PCR was the method, and the copy in TCRdb shows in-frame clones only, minus some. The sample gives roughly 73,000 clones, roughly 84% of which show up once; over 2% is in the top ten. As regards this clone: The antigen remains unidentified.

Source: CD4+ or CD8+ T cells sorted from blood, taken in a trial of the OX40 agonist ivuxolimab. The TCR was taken from an adult with an advanced solid tumor such as melanoma, head and neck, liver or kidney cancer. V and J are TRBV7-8 and TRBJ1-2, with D possibly matching TRBD1 (5 bases). CDR3 sequence (DNA): TGTGCCAGCAGCTCGAGGGGTTCGGGAAACTATGGCTACACCTTC. It is translated as CASSSRGSGNYGYTF.